The text below deals with one TCR beta chain. This specimen belongs to a study of blood T cell repertoires in COVID-19. Study-level information: The samples span acute and convalescent COVID-19 from the United States, Italy and Spain. Nucleic acid was either cDNA or gDNA, and it came from T cells, B-cell-depleted T cells, or PBMCs.

Original processing methods: Amplification with reference gene primers provided the estimates of nucleated cell counts. Libraries were prepared by immunoSEQ multiplex PCR; TCRdb keeps only in-frame clonotypes and omits some of them. The D gene and trimming were derived from the DNA, and the V and J assignments and clone size from that table. The table lists a few hundred thousand clones, roughly 87% of them singletons. Germline CDR1 KGHSH, CDR2 LQKENI. V dropped 4 bases and J dropped 2; count of bases not matched to a gene: 2. This CDR3 has 13 amino acids. This receptor was taken from a woman aged 50 to 60 who had recovered from COVID-19. Sequenced input: peripheral blood. The chain recombines TRBV18 with TRBJ2-7; 7 bases align to TRBD1. The CDR3 coding sequence is TGTGCCAGCTCACGGACAGGCACCTACGAGCAGTACTTC. It translates to CASSRTGTYEQYF.